The TCR beta chain described here comes from a study of blood T cell repertoires in COVID-19. Enrolment of Seattle patients took place during active infection, and they were followed longitudinally. TCRdb's table, derived via immunoSEQ multiplex PCR, lists solely in-frame clones and lacks some. The data contain 300,000 to 400,000 clones, roughly 89% of them singletons. The source material was peripheral blood. The TCR was taken from a man aged 25-45 years with COVID-19, enrolled during active disease.

CDR3 in DNA: TGCAGCGCAGGGACACCGAACACTGAAGCTTTCTTT. As protein: CSAGTPNTEAFF. This rearrangement joins TRBV29-1 to TRBJ1-1; weak D call: TRBD1 (6 bases). CDR3 size: 12 residues. Deletions cut 7 bases from V and 1 base from J, with 10 bases between. Germline V lookup: CDR1 SQVTM, CDR2 ANQGSEA.